This is a list of T cell receptor beta chains from one sample in a study of blood T cell repertoires in COVID-19. Data came from immunoSEQ multiplex PCR; TCRdb stores just in-frame clones and leaves some out. Among approximately 130,000 clones listed, approximately 80% were seen once. The specimen was peripheral blood. All receptors come from an older woman with active or convalescent COVID-19. Each CDR3 is given with its conserved first and last residue. A D gene is named only where the DNA matches it firmly. Clone size, where shown, is once, few, many, or a class for clones that have expanded.

>TRBV5-1|-|-|TRBJ1-1
TGCGCCAGCAGCTCTTTAGGGGGAAATGAAGCTTTCTTT
CASSSLGGNEAFF
>TRBV28|-|once|TRBJ1-6
TGTGCCAGCAGTTTTCAAGGCGGCTCACCCCTCCACTTT
CASSFQGGSPLHF
>TRBV19|TRBD1|-|TRBJ2-7
TGTGCCAGTAGTGTACAGGGGGGATACGAGCAGTACTTC
CASSVQGGYEQYF
>TRBV11-2|TRBD1|-|TRBJ2-7
TGTGCCAGCATTCGAGGGACAGTTAGCTCCTACGAGCAGTACTTC
CASIRGTVSSYEQYF
>TRBV7-2|TRBD2|few|TRBJ2-3
TGTGCCAGCACCCCCGGGACTAGCGGGAGCCCAAGCACAGATACGCAGTATTTT
CASTPGTSGSPSTDTQYF
>TRBV28|-|once|TRBJ1-1
TGTGCCAGCAGTTTACAGGGCCTACGGACTGAAGCTTTCTTT
CASSLQGLRTEAFF
>TRBV7-8|-|-|TRBJ2-2
TGTGCCAGCAGCTTAGACGGGGGAACCGGGGAGCTGTTTTTT
CASSLDGGTGELFF
>TRBV12-3/TRBV12-4|-|-|TRBJ1-2
TGTGCCAGCAGTCCCTGGACAGATGGCTACACCTTC
CASSPWTDGYTF
>TRBV7-2|-|-|TRBJ1-6
TGTGCCAGCAGCTTATACGGCCGACAGTTCAATTCACCCCTCCACTTT
CASSLYGRQFNSPLHF
>TRBV2|TRBD1|-|TRBJ1-2
TGTGCCAGCAGCCGACAGGGCGCAAACTATGGCTACACCTTC
CASSRQGANYGYTF
>TRBV3-1/TRBV3-2|TRBD1|-|TRBJ1-1
TGTGCCAGCAGCCGGCTGACAGGGGAAGCTTTCTTT
CASSRLTGEAFF
>TRBV6-5|TRBD1|-|TRBJ1-2
TGTGCCAGCAGCCGGACAGGGATCACCTATGGCTACACCTTC
CASSRTGITYGYTF
>TRBV27|TRBD2|few|TRBJ2-1
TGTGCCAGCAGTTTCTACCCAGTACGGAGCGGGGATTACAATGAGCAGTTCTTC
CASSFYPVRSGDYNEQFF
>TRBV6-5|-|-|TRBJ1-4
TGTGCCAGCAAGAAACAGGGTCCTAATGAAAAACTGTTTTTT
CASKKQGPNEKLFF
>TRBV3-1/TRBV3-2|-|few|TRBJ2-5
TGTGCCAGCAGCCAAGTCGTGGGGCGGAGAGAGGTGAGGGAGACCCAGTACTTC
CASSQVVGRREVRETQYF
>TRBV7-3|-|-|TRBJ1-2
TGTGCCAGCAGCTTACAGGGCGGGGTGGATGACTATGGCTACACCTTC
CASSLQGGVDDYGYTF
>TRBV2|-|-|TRBJ1-1
TGTGCCAGCAGAAAACAGGTGACGACTGAAGCTTTCTTT
CASRKQVTTEAFF
>TRBV28|TRBD1|-|TRBJ2-2
TGTGCCAGCAGTCTACTTAGGACAGGGGGCGCAGCCGGGGAGCTGTTTTTT
CASSLLRTGGAAGELFF
>TRBV5-4|-|-|TRBJ1-2
TGTGCCAGCAGCTTGGACGGGAGAAACTATGGCTACACCTTC
CASSLDGRNYGYTF
>TRBV19|TRBD1|-|TRBJ1-1
TGTGCCAGTAGTATAGCCTTCTACAGGGGCGGGAACACTGAAGCTTTCTTT
CASSIAFYRGGNTEAFF
>TRBV15|-|-|TRBJ1-5
TGTGCCACCAGCAGAGAAAGGGACATGGGGTATCAGCCCCAGCATTTT
CATSRERDMGYQPQHF
>TRBV28|TRBD1|-|TRBJ1-1
TGTGCCAGCAGCACCCGGGACAGGGATGGGGCTGAAGCTTTCTTT
CASSTRDRDGAEAFF
>TRBV6-4|TRBD2|-|TRBJ2-2
TGTGCCAGCAGTGAAGGACCCATCACTAGCGATCCAACGGGCGGGGAGCTGTTTTTT
CASSEGPITSDPTGGELFF
>TRBV27|TRBD2|-|TRBJ2-3
TGTGCCAGCAGTTCGACTAGCGGGGGGGCTGTATTGGGAACAGATACGCAGTATTTT
CASSSTSGGAVLGTDTQYF
>TRBV6-6|-|-|TRBJ1-5
TGTGCCAGCAGTCAGGGAGGGGGGGGTAATAGCAATCAGCCCCAGCATTTT
CASSQGGGGNSNQPQHF
>TRBV7-2|TRBD2|-|TRBJ2-7
TGTGCCAGCAGCTTAGTTAGCGGGAACGAGCAGTACTTC
CASSLVSGNEQYF
>TRBV6-5|TRBD2|-|TRBJ2-3
TGTGCCAGCAGCCCGACTAGCGGGGGTTCAGATACGCAGTATTTT
CASSPTSGGSDTQYF
>TRBV6-6|-|-|TRBJ1-3
TGTGCCAGCAGTAAGGGGATCTCCGGAAACACCATATATTTT
CASSKGISGNTIYF
>TRBV7-2|TRBD2|-|TRBJ2-2
TGTGCCAGCAGCCCCCGGTTAGCGGGAGTGAGCGGGGAGCTGTTTTTT
CASSPRLAGVSGELFF
>TRBV12-5|-|-|TRBJ1-5
TGTGCTAGTGGTTTGGTACCCCCCGGCAGGGGAAATCAGCCCCAGCATTTT
CASGLVPPGRGNQPQHF
>TRBV7-8|TRBD1|-|TRBJ1-6
TGTGCCAGCAGCGTAATACAGGGGGTTAATTCACCCCTCCACTTT
CASSVIQGVNSPLHF
>TRBV18|-|-|TRBJ1-2
TGTGCCAGCTCACCACCGCAGGGCAACTATGGCTACACCTTC
CASSPPQGNYGYTF